This passage covers 15 T cell receptor beta chains from one sample sequenced in a study of cytomegalovirus exposure and HLA in healthy donors. PCR amplification relied on 60 Vbeta primers (plus 13 Jbeta primers). Libraries were prepared by immunoSEQ multiplex PCR; TCRdb keeps only in-frame clonotypes and omits some of them. Of about 150,000 clones in the sample, 65% to 80% were seen once. The sample taken for sequencing was PBMCs. These receptors originate from a woman in her forties in good health and CMV-seropositive.

This clone was seen a handful of times. The V gene is TRBV27, the J gene TRBJ1-4; D is unclear. Germline V gene data show CDR1 as MNHEY and CDR2 as SMNVEV (reference sequence). Trimming left V 2 bases short and J 7 bases short, with 8 bases between. The CDR3 runs to 13 residues. The CDR3 DNA reads TGTGCCAGCAGTTTACGTCTGCGTGAAAAACTGTTTTTT. Its translation: CASSLRLREKLFF.

The V gene is TRBV7-7, the J gene TRBJ2-5; TRBD2 matches at 9 bases. V was pared by 2 bases and J by 3 bases, with 4 bases of the junction left unmatched. The CDR3 length is 15 residues. CDR1 and CDR2 from the germline V gene are SSHAT and FNYEAQ (reference sequence). CDR3: CASSLSAGGEETQYF. As DNA, the CDR3 is TGTGCCAGCAGCTTATCGGCGGGGGGGGAAGAGACCCAGTACTTC.

For the CDR3, the DNA is TGCGCCAGCGGCCTGACAGTCACCGGGGAGCTGTTTTTT. This gives the protein CASGLTVTGELFF. J is TRBJ2-2 and V is TRBV5-1; tentatively, D is TRBD1 (5 bases). Germline CDR1 is SGHRS and CDR2 is YFSETQ. The CDR3 loop spans 13 amino acids. V was clipped by 7 bases and J by 4 bases, with 11 bases between them.

This sequence joins TRBV6-1 and TRBJ1-1; D is perhaps TRBD1 (5 bases). Trimming removed 7 bases at V and 6 bases at J, with 12 bases between. In germline, CDR1 is MNHNS, CDR2 SASEGT. CDR3 size: 12 residues. The CDR3 region is CASIGEASEAFF. The CDR3 DNA reads as TGTGCCAGCATAGGGGAGGCGTCTGAAGCTTTCTTT.

This sequence joins TRBV27 and TRBJ2-2, with 7 bases aligning to TRBD1. Germline V lookup: CDR1 MNHEY, CDR2 SMNVEV (reference sequence). CDR3 length equals 14 residues. V lost 5 bases and J lost 7; bases outside the gene matches: 7. CDR3 nucleotide sequence: TGTGCCAGCAGTCGTAAAGGGGGCATCGGGGAGCTGTTTTTT. It translates to CASSRKGGIGELFF.

This chain joins TRBV25-1 and TRBJ2-5, with 9 bases fitting TRBD1. Germline CDR1 reads MGHDK; CDR2 reads SYGVNS. The V gene end was trimmed by 7 bases and the J gene end by 5 bases; junction bases not matched to a gene: 11. This CDR3 is built from 15 residues. The CDR3 sequence is CASTPPGTGTETQYF. CDR3 DNA: TGTGCCAGCACCCCGCCCGGGACAGGGACGGAGACCCAGTACTTC. Combining the CDR3 with reference TRBV25-1 and TRBJ2-5 gives the whole variable domain EADIYQTPRYLVIGTGKKITLECSQTMGHDKMYWYQQDPGMELHLIHYSYGVNSTEKGDLSSESTVSRIRTEHFPLTLESARPSHTSQYLCASTPPGTGTETQYFGPGTRLLVL.

The chain links TRBV6-1 to TRBJ1-3; TRBD1 is a possible D gene (5 bases). The CDR3 spans 15 residues. Germline-derived CDR1 and CDR2 are MNHNS and SASEGT. V lost 6 bases, J lost 4 bases, and 16 bases lay in between. This chain's CDR3 is CASSLSFQGGNTIYF. The CDR3 nucleotides are TGTGCCAGCAGCCTTTCATTCCAGGGAGGAAACACCATATATTTT.

The rearrangement joins TRBV6-6 to TRBJ2-1; D is perhaps TRBD1 (6 bases). Germline V gene data show CDR1 as MNHNY and CDR2 as SVGAGI (reference sequence). The CDR3 spans 15 residues. Trimming cost V 5 bases and J 6 bases, with 17 bases left between them. The CDR3 DNA is TGTGCCAGCAGTGACCGGGACAACCACCCCAATGAGCAGTTCTTC. Amino acid sequence: CASSDRDNHPNEQFF.

The chain links TRBV9 to TRBJ1-6, with no clear D. The length of the CDR3 is 17 residues. The germline CDR1 and CDR2 sequences are SGDLS and YYNGEE. Trimming pared 3 bases from V and 3 bases from J, leaving 16 bases between. The CDR3 region is CASSGERGPFYNSPLHF. CDR3 coding DNA: TGTGCCAGCAGCGGGGAAAGAGGGCCCTTCTATAATTCACCCCTCCACTTT.

This rearrangement joins TRBV4-2 to TRBJ1-5, with D perhaps TRBD1 (5 bases). The CDR3 totals 14 residues. V lost 0 bases and J 7 bases, leaving 10 bases between the germline ends. Looked up from germline, CDR1 is LGHNA and CDR2 is YNFKEQ. The CDR3 loop reads CASSQDGGEQPQHF. In nucleotides, the CDR3 is TGTGCCAGCAGCCAAGATGGGGGGGAACAGCCCCAGCATTTT.

As concerns this clone: One end of the junction is discordant with germline, which a read error may explain. The V call is TRBV28, the J call TRBJ2-2; D is perhaps TRBD1 (6 bases). CDR1 and CDR2 (germline): MDHEN, SYDVKM. The CDR3 contains 13 residues. This CDR3 is CASSLQGPGELLF. The CDR3 DNA follows: TGTGCCAGCAGTTTACAGGGGCCCGGGGAGCTGCTTTTT.

V usage is TRBV9 and J usage is TRBJ2-5, with TRBD2 matching 10 bases. The germline V gene encodes CDR1 SGDLS and CDR2 YYNGEE. CDR3 length: 15 amino acids. V gave up 3 bases and J gave up 5 bases; unmatched junction bases: 7. For the CDR3, the DNA is TGTGCCAGCAGCGCCACGGGACTAGCGTCGGAGACCCAGTACTTC. It translates to CASSATGLASETQYF.

The gene calls are TRBV6-1 and TRBJ1-1; D remains unclear. Trimming cost V 7 bases and J 4 bases, with 16 bases left between them. Germline lookup yields CDR1 MNHNS and CDR2 SASEGT. The CDR3 consists of 14 residues. The CDR3 DNA sequence: TGTGCCAGCAACCCTCCCCGGCCGGGCACTGAAGCTTTCTTT. The encoded protein is CASNPPRPGTEAFF.

The genes are TRBV30 and TRBJ1-6; D ambiguous. CDR3 length: 13 residues. The V and J ends lost 3 bases and 10 bases respectively, with 13 bases between them. Germline V gives CDR1 GTSNPN, CDR2 SVGIG (reference sequence). CDR3: CAWRKAGGSPLHF. As DNA, the CDR3 is TGTGCCTGGAGAAAGGCCGGAGGGTCACCCCTCCACTTT.

This clone appeared once. The chain employs TRBV15 and TRBJ2-1; 7 bases map to TRBD2. V dropped 6 bases and J dropped 4; count of bases not matched to a gene: 3. Germline V gene lookup returns CDR1 LNHNV and CDR2 YYDKDF (reference sequence). This CDR3 comprises 13 residues. CDR3 sequence reads: CATRSSGYNEQFF. CDR3 coding DNA: TGTGCCACCAGATCTAGCGGATACAATGAGCAGTTCTTC.